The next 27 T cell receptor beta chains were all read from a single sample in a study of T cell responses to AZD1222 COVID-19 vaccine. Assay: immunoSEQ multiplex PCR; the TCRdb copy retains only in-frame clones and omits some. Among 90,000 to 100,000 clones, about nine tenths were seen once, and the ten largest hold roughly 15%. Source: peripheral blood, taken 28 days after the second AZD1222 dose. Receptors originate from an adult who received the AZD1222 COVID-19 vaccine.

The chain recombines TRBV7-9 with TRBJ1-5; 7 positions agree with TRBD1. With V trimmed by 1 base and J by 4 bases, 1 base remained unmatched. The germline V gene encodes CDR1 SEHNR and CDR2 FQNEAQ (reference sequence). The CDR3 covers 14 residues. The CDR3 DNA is TGTGCCAGCAGCTTAGAGACAGGGAATCAGCCCCAGCATTTT. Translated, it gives CASSLETGNQPQHF.

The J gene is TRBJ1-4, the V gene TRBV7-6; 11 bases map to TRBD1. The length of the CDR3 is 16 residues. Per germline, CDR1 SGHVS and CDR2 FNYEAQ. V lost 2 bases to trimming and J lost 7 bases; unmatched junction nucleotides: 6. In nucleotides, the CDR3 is TGTGCCAGCAGCTTATTTGGACAGGGGGCAGGTGAAAAACTGTTTTTT. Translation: CASSLFGQGAGEKLFF.

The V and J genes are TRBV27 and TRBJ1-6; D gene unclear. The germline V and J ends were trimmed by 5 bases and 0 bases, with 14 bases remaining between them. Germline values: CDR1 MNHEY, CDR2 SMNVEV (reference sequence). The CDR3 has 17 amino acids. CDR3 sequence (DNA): TGTGCCAGCAGTCCCGATCTTCTGGGCTCCTATAATTCACCCCTCCACTTT. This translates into CASSPDLLGSYNSPLHF.

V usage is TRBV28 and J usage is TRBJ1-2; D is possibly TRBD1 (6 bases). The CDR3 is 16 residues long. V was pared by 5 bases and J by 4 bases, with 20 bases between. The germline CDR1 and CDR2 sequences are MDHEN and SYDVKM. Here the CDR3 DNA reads TGTGCCAGCAGTCTCTATACCTCGGACAGATCCTATGGCTACACCTTC. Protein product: CASSLYTSDRSYGYTF.

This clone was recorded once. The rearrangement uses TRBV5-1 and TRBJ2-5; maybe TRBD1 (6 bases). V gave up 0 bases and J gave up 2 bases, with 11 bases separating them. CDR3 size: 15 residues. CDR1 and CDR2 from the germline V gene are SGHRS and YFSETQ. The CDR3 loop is CASSLVRTAQETQYF. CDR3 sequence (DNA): TGCGCCAGCAGCTTGGTTCGGACAGCACAAGAGACCCAGTACTTC.

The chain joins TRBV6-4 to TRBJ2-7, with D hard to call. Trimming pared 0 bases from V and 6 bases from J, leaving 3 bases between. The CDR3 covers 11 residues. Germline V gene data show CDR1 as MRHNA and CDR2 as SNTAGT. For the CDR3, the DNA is TGTGCCAGCAGTGACTCGGGCGAGCAGTACTTC. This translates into CASSDSGEQYF.

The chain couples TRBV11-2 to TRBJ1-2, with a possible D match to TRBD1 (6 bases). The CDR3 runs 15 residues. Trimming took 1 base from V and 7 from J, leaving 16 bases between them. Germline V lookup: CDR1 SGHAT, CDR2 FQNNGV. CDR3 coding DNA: TGTGCCAGCAGCTTAGGATCCGACAGGCGATTTGGCTACACCTTC. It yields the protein CASSLGSDRRFGYTF.

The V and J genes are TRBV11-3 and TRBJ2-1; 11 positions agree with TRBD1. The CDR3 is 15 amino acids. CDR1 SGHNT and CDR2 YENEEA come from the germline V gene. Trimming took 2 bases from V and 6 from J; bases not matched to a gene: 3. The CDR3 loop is CASSLLGTGGNEQFF. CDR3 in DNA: TGTGCCAGCAGCTTATTGGGGACAGGGGGCAATGAGCAGTTCTTC.

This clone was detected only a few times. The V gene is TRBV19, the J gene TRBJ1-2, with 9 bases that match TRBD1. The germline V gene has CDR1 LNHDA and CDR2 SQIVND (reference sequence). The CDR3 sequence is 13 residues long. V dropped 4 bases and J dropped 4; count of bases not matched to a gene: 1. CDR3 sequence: CASSRDRVYGYTF. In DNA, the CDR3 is TGTGCCAGTAGTAGGGACAGGGTCTATGGCTACACCTTC. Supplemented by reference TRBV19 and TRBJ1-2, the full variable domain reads DGGITQSPKYLFRKEGQNVTLSCEQNLNHDAMYWYRQDPGQGLRLIYYSQIVNDFQKGDIAEGYSVSREKKESFPLTVTSAQKNPTAFYLCASSRDRVYGYTFGSGTRLTVV.

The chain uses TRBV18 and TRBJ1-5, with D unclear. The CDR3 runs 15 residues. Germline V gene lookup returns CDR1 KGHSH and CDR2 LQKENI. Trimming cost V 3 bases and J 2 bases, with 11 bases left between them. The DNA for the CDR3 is TGTGCCAGCTCACCGATAGGGAATGGCAATCAGCCCCAGCATTTT. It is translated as CASSPIGNGNQPQHF.

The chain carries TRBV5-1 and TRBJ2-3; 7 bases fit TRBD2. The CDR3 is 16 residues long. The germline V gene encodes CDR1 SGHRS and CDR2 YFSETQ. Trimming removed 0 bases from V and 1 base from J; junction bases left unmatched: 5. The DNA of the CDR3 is TGCGCCAGCAGCTTGGGGGTTGCGGGAGGCACAGATACGCAGTATTTT. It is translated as CASSLGVAGGTDTQYF. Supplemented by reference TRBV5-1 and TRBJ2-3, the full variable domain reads KAGVTQTPRYLIKTRGQQVTLSCSPISGHRSVSWYQQTPGQGLQFLFEYFSETQRNKGNFPGRFSGRQFSNSRSEMNVSTLELGDSALYLCASSLGVAGGTDTQYFGPGTRLTVL.

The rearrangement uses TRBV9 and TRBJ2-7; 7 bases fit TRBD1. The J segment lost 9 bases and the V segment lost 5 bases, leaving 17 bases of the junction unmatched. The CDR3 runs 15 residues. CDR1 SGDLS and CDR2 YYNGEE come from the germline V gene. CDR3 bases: TGTGCCAGCAGTCGCCGGGACAGTATCCCATCTGGGCAGTACTTC. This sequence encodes CASSRRDSIPSGQYF.

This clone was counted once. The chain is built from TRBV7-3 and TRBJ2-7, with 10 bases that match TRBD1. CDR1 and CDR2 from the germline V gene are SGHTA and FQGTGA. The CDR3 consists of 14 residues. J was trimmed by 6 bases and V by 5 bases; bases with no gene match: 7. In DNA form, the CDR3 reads TGTGCCAGCAGCAAAGACAGGGGGCTTGGCGAGCAGTACTTC. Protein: CASSKDRGLGEQYF. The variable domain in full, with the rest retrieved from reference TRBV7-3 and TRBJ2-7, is GAGVSQTPSNKVTEKGKYVELRCDPISGHTALYWYRQSLGQGPEFLIYFQGTGAADDSGLPNDRFFAVRPEGSVSTLKIQRTERGDSAVYLCASSKDRGLGEQYFGPGTRLTVT.

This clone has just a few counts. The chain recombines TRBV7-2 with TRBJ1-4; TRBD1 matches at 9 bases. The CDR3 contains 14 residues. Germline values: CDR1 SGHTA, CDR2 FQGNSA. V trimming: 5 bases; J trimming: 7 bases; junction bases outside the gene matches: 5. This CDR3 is CASSPGQGIEKLFF. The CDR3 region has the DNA TGTGCCAGCAGCCCCGGACAGGGGATTGAAAAACTGTTTTTT. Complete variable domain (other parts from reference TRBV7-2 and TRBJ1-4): GAGVSQSPSNKVTEKGKDVELRCDPISGHTALYWYRQSLGQGLEFLIYFQGNSAPDKSGLPSDRFSAERTGGSVSTLTIQRTQQEDSAVYLCASSPGQGIEKLFFGSGTQLSVL.

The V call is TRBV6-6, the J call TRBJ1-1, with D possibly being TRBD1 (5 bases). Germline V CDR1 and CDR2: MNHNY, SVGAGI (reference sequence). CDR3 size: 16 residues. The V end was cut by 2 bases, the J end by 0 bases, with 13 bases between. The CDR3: CASSYGAVRMNTEAFF. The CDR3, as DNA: TGTGCCAGCAGTTACGGGGCAGTACGCATGAACACTGAAGCTTTCTTT.

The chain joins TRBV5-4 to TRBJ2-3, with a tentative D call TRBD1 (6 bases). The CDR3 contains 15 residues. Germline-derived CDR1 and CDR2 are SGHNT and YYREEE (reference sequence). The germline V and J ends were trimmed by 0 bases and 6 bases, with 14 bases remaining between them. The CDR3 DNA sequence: TGTGCCAGCAGCTTGGACAGGGCGCAAATGGATACGCAGTATTTT. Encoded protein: CASSLDRAQMDTQYF.

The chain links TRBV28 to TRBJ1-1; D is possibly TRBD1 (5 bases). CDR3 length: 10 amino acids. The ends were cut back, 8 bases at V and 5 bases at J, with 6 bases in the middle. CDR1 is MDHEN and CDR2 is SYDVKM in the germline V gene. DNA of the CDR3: TGTGCCAGCTGGGGGACTGAAGCTTTCTTT. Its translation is CASWGTEAFF.

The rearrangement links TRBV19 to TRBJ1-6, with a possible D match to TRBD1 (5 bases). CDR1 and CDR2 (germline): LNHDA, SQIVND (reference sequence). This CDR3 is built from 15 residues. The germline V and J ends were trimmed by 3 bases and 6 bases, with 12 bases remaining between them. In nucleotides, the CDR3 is TGTGCCAGTAGTATTTCGAGGGGCCCTAATTCACCCCTCCACTTT. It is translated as CASSISRGPNSPLHF.

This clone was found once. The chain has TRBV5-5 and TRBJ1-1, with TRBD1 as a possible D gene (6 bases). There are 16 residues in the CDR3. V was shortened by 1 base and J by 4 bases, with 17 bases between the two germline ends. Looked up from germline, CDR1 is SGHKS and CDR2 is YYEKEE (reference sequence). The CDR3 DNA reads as TGTGCCAGCAGCTTGAGGGGGGCCCTCCGTTCCACTGAAGCTTTCTTT. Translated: CASSLRGALRSTEAFF.

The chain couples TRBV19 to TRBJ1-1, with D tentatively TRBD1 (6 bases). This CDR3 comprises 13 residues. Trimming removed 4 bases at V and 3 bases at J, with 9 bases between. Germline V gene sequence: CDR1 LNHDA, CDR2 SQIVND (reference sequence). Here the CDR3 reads CASSTQGDTEAFF. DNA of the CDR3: TGTGCCAGTAGTACACAGGGTGACACTGAAGCTTTCTTT. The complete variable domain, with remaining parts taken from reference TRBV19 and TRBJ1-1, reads DGGITQSPKYLFRKEGQNVTLSCEQNLNHDAMYWYRQDPGQGLRLIYYSQIVNDFQKGDIAEGYSVSREKKESFPLTVTSAQKNPTAFYLCASSTQGDTEAFFGQGTRLTVV.

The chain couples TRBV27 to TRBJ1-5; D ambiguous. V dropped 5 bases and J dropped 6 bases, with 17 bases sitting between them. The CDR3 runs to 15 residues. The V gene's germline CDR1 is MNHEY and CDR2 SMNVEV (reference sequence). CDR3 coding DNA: TGTGCCAGCAGTGCCCGGGCCAACGGTCGTCAGCCCCAGCATTTT. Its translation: CASSARANGRQPQHF.

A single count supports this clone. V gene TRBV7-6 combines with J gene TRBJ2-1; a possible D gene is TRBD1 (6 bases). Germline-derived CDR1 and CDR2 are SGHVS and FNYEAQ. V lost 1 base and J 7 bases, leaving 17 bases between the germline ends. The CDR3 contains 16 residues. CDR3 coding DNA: TGTGCCAGCAGCTTAGTTGGGGACAAGTTTGGGAATGAGCAGTTCTTC. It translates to CASSLVGDKFGNEQFF.

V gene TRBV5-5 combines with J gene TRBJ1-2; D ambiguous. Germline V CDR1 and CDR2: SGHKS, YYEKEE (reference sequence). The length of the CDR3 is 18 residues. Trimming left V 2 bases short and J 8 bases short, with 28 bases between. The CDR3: CASSFSMSDALWDGGYTF. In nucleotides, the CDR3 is TGTGCCAGCAGCTTCAGTATGTCGGACGCGTTATGGGATGGGGGCTACACCTTC.

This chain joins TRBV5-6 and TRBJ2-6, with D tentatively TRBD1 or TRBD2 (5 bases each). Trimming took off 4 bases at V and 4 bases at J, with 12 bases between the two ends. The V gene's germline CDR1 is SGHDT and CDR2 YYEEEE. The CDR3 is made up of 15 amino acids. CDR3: CASSLSGAGANVLTF. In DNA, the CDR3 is TGTGCCAGCAGCCTCTCCGGGGCAGGGGCCAACGTCCTGACTTTC.

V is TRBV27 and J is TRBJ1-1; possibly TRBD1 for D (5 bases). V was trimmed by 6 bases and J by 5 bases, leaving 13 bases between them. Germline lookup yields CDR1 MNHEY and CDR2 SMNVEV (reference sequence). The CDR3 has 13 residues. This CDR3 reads CASSRPGRTEAFF. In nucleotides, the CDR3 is TGTGCCAGCAGCCGTCCGGGGCGGACTGAAGCTTTCTTT.

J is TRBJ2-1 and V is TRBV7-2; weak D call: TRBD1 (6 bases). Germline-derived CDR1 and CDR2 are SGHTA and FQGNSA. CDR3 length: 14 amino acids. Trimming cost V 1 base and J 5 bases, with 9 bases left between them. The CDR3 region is CASSLGGHNNEQFF. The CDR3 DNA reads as TGTGCCAGCAGCTTAGGGGGACACAACAATGAGCAGTTCTTC.

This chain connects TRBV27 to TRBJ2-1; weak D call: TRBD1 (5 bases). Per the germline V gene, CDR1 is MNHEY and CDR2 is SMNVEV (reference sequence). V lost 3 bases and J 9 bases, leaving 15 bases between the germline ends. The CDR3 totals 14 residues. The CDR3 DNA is TGTGCCAGCAGTTTTGGCGGACAAACAAGTGAGCAGTTCTTC. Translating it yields CASSFGGQTSEQFF.